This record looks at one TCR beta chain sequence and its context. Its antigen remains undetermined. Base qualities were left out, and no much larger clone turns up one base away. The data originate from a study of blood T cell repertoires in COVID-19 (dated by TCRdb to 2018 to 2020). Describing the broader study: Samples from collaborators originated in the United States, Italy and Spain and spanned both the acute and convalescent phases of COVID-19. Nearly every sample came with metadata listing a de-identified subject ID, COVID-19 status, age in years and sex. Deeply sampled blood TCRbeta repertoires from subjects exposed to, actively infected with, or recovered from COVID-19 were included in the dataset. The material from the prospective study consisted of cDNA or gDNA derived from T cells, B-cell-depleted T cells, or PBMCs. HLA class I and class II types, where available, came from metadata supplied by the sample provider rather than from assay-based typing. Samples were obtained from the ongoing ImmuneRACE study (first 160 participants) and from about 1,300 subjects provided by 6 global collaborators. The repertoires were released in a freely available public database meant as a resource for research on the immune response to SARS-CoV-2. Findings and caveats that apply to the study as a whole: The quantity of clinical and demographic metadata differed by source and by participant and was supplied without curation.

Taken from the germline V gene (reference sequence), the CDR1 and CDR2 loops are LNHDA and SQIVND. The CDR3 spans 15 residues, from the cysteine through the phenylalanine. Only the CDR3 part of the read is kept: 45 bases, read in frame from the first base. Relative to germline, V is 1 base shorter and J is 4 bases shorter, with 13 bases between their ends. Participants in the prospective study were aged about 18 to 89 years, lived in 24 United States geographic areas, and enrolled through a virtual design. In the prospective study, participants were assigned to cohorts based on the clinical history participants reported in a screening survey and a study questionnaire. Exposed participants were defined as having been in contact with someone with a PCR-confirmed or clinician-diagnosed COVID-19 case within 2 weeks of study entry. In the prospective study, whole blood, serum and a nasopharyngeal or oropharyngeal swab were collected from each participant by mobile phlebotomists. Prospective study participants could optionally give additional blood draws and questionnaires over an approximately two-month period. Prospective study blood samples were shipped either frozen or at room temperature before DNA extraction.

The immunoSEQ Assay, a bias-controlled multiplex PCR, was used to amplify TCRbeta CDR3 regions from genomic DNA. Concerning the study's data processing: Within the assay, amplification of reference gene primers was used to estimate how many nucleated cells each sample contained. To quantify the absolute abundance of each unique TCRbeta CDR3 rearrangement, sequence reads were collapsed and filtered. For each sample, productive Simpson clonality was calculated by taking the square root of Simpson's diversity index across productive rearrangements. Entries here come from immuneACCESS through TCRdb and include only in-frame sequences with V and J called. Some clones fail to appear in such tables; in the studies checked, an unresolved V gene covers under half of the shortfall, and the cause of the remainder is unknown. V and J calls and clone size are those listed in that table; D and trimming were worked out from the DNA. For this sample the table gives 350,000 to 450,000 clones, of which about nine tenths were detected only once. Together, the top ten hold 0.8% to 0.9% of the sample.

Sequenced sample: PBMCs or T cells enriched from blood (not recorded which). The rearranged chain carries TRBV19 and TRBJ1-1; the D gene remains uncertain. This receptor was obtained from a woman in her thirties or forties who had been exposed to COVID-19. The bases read TGTGCCAGTAGTATAGGAGGGAAGGGAAGCACTGAAGCTTTCTTT. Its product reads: CASSIGGKGSTEAFF.